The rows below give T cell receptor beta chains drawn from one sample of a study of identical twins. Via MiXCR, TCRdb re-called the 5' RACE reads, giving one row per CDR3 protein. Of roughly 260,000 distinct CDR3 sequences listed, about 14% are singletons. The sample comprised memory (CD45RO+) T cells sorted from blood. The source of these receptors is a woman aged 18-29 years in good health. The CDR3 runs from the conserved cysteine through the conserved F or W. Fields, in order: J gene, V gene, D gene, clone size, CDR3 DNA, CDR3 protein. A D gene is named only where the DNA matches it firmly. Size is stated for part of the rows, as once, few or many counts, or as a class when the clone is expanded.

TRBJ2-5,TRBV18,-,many,TGTGCCAGCTCACCACGAGGGCAAGAGACCCAGTACTTC,CASSPRGQETQYF
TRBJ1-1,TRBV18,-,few,TGTGCCAGCTCACCACCGTCAGAACAGACTGAAGCTTTCTTT,CASSPPSEQTEAFF
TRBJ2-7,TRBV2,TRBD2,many,TGTGCCAGCAGAGTCCTAGCGGGAGGGCCCTACGAGCAGTACTTC,CASRVLAGGPYEQYF
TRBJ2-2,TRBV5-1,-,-,TGCGCCAGCAGCCACCTAGGAGGGAGGAACACCGGGGAGCTGTTTTTT,CASSHLGGRNTGELFF
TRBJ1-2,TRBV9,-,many,TGTGCCAGCAGCGTTCAGCAGGGCCATGGGGGTGGCTACACCTTC,CASSVQQGHGGGYTF
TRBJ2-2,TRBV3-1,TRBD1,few,TGTGCCAGCACAGACAGGGGGCTGAACACCGGGGAGCTGTTTTTT,CASTDRGLNTGELFF
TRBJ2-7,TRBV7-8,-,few,TGTGCCAGCAGCAGTGGACGGAGCTCCTACGAGCAGTACTTC,CASSSGRSSYEQYF
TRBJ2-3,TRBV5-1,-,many,TGCGCCAGCAGCGAATTTGGCAGCACAGATACGCAGTATTTT,CASSEFGSTDTQYF
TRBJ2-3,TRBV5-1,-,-,TGCGCCAGCAGCTTTGGTGGGGGGCAGGATACGCAGTATTTT,CASSFGGGQDTQYF
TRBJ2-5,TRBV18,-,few,TGTGCCAGCTCACCACGAGCAACGCCGGTAGAGACCCAGTACTTC,CASSPRATPVETQYF
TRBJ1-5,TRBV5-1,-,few,TGCGCCAGCAGACATGGGTCGGGCCTTAATCAGCCCCAGCATTTT,CASRHGSGLNQPQHF
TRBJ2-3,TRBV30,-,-,TGTGCCTGTTCGATGGGACTGCTCACAGATACGCAGTATTTT,CACSMGLLTDTQYF
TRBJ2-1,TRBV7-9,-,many,TGTGCCAGCAGCTCATTAGCGGATTCCTACAATGAGCAGTTCTTC,CASSSLADSYNEQFF
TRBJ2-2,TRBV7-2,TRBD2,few,TGTGCCAGCAGTTCTAGCGGCCATTACACCGGGGAGCTGTTTTTT,CASSSSGHYTGELFF
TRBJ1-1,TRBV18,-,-,TGTGCCAGCTCACCAATCGAGGGATTGAACACTGAAGCTTTCTTT,CASSPIEGLNTEAFF
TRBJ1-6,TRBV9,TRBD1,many,TGTGCCAGCAGCCAATATGCAGGGGGACCACCCCTCCACTTT,CASSQYAGGPPLHF
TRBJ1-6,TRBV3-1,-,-,TGTGCCAGCAGTCCAGGACGAGCTTCACCCCTCCACTTT,CASSPGRASPLHF
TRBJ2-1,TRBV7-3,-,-,TGTGCCAGCAGCTTAGCCCGGGGCGGTGAGCAGTTCTTC,CASSLARGGEQFF
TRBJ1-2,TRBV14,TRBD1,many,TGTGCCAGCAGCCAAGCATCCAGGACAGGGGGCGGCGGCTACACCTTC,CASSQASRTGGGGYTF
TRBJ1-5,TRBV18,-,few,TGTGCCAGCTCACCAGGCGGGGAGAGAATGCCCCAGCATTTT,CASSPGGERMPQHF
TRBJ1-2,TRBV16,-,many,TGTGCCAGCAGCCTTCAGGGGTCGGACTATGGCTACACCTTC,CASSLQGSDYGYTF
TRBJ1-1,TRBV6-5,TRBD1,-,TGTGCCAGCAGTTATCTGGGACAGATGAACACTGAAGCTTTCTTT,CASSYLGQMNTEAFF
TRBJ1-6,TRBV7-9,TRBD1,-,TGTGCCAGCAGTTTCGACAGGGGTGGATCACCCCTCCACTTT,CASSFDRGGSPLHF
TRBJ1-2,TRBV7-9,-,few,TGTGCCAGCAGCTTAGCGATAGAAGGCTACACCTTC,CASSLAIEGYTF
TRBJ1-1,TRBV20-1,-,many,TGCAGTATCCCCCGTGAAGCTATGAACACTGAAGCTTTCTTT,CSIPREAMNTEAFF
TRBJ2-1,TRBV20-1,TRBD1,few,TGCAGTGCTAGAACCCGGGACAGGTATAACAATGAGCAGTTCTTC,CSARTRDRYNNEQFF
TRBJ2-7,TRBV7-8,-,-,TGTGCCAGCAGCGGGACGGCGAACTACGAGCAGTACTTC,CASSGTANYEQYF
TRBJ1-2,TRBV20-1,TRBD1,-,TGCAGTGCTAGGGAAGGGACAGCTGTCGATTGGGGCTACACCTTC,CSAREGTAVDWGYTF
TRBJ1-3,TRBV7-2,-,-,TGTGCCAGCAGCTCCCAGGGAAACACCATATATTTT,CASSSQGNTIYF
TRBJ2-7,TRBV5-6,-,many,TGTGCCAGCAGCTTGCCCCAGGGGAGTCTGCACGAGCAGTACTTC,CASSLPQGSLHEQYF
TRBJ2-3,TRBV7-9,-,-,TGTGCCAGCAGCCCCTATCCTAGGCCCGCGGATACGCAGTATTTT,CASSPYPRPADTQYF
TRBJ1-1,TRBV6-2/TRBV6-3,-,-,TGTGCCAGCAGTTACTCGTACGGAGGCACTGAAGCTTTCTTT,CASSYSYGGTEAFF
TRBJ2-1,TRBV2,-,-,TGTGCCAGCAGTGAAGCGGCAGGAAAGGAACGGTTCTTC,CASSEAAGKERFF
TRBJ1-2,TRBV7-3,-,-,TGTGCCAGCAGCCCGGGAGGGGGGACCTATGGCTACACCTTC,CASSPGGGTYGYTF
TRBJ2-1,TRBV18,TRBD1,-,TGTGCCAGCTCGGGTCAGGGACAGGGGATCAATGAGCAGTTCTTC,CASSGQGQGINEQFF
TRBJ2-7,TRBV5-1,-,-,TGCGCCAGCAGCTTGGCCGTGGAGACCGGGAATGTGTACTTC,CASSLAVETGNVYF
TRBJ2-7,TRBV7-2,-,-,TGTGCCAGCAGCTGGGGGTCGAGCTCCTACGAGCAGTACTTC,CASSWGSSSYEQYF
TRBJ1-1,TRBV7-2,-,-,TGTGCCAGCAGCGCCCAGGGTCGGAACACTGAAGCTTTCTTT,CASSAQGRNTEAFF
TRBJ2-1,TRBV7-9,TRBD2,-,TGTGCCAGCAGCTTAGGGGTAGCGGGGTCCTACAATGAGCAGTTCTTC,CASSLGVAGSYNEQFF
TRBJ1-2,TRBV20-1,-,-,TGCAGTGCTAGAAAGAACCTGCGGAGGGAAGGAGGCTACACCTTC,CSARKNLRREGGYTF
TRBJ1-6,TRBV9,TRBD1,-,TGTGCCAGCAGCCCTCGACAGGGAAAGAATTCACCCCTCCACTTT,CASSPRQGKNSPLHF
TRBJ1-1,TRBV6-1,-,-,TGTGCCAGCAGTGATTACAGAGGCGTCACTGAAGCTTTCTTT,CASSDYRGVTEAFF
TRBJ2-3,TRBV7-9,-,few,TGTGCCAGTCATCCGGGGCCAGGGAGAGGGAATACGCAGTATTTT,CASHPGPGRGNTQYF
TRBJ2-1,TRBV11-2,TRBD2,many,TGTGCCAGCAGCTTAGAATCTAGCGGCGAGCAGTTCTTC,CASSLESSGEQFF
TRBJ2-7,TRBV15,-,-,TGTGCCACCGGACGGAGTGGCTACGAGCAGTACTTC,CATGRSGYEQYF
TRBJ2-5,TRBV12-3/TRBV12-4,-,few,TGTGCCAGCAGTTGGACAGAACCGACGGGGGAGACCCAGTACTTC,CASSWTEPTGETQYF
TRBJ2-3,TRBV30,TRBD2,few,TGTGCCTGGAGCGGACCCGGGACTAGCGGGAGGGCCAGCACAGATACGCAGTATTTT,CAWSGPGTSGRASTDTQYF
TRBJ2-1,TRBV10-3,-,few,TGTGCCATCAGTGAAGGAGTAGAGCAGTTCTTC,CAISEGVEQFF
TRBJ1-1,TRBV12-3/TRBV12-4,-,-,TGTGCCAGCACCCCGACAGGACAGAACACTGAAGCTTTCTTT,CASTPTGQNTEAFF
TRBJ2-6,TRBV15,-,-,TGTGCCACCAGCAGAGACGAGTGGAGGTCTGGGGCCAACGTCCTGACTTTC,CATSRDEWRSGANVLTF
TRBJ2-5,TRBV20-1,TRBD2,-,TGCAGTGCCGAGGAAGGACTAGCGGTCCAAGAGACCCAGTACTTC,CSAEEGLAVQETQYF
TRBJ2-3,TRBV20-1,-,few,TGCAGTGCCGAGGTAGCTAACACAGATACGCAGTATTTT,CSAEVANTDTQYF
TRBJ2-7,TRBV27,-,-,TGTGCCAGCAGTTCAACTTCTAGCTCCTACGAGCAGTACTTC,CASSSTSSSYEQYF
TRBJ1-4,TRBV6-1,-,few,TGTGCCAGCAGGGGGATTGGGATAGGGGCGAATGAAAAACTGTTTTTT,CASRGIGIGANEKLFF
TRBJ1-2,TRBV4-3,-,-,TGCGCCAGCAGCCAAGGCGGGTATCATGGCTACACCTTC,CASSQGGYHGYTF
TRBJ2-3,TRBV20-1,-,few,TGCAGTCCCAGTGACCCTAGCACAGATACGCAGTATTTT,CSPSDPSTDTQYF
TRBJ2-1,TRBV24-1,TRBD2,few,TGTGCCACCAGTGGACTAGCGGGAGGGCGTAATGAGCAGTTCTTC,CATSGLAGGRNEQFF
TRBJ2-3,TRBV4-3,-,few,TGCGCCAGCAGCCGCGGACTTCGCACAGATACGCAGTATTTT,CASSRGLRTDTQYF
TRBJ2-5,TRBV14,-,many,TGTGCCAGCAGCCAAGTTGGTGGAGCGCCAGGGCCCCAGTACTTC,CASSQVGGAPGPQYF